This TCR beta chain was found in a study of blood T cell repertoires in COVID-19. Study-wide context: Italy, Spain and the United States were the sources of the convalescent and acute COVID-19 samples. T cells, B-cell-depleted T cells, or PBMCs supplied cDNA or gDNA.

Study processing details: Amplification of reference gene primers provided the estimated nucleated cell counts. Some clones are missing from TCRdb's copy, which holds only in-frame ones; the method was immunoSEQ multiplex PCR. Clone size and V and J calls were adopted from that table, with D and trimming inferred from the DNA. This table holds approximately 290,000 clones, around 88% found once. V dropped 7 bases and J dropped 8 bases, with 14 bases sitting between them. This CDR3 has 12 residues. Germline V gene sequence: CDR1 SNHLY, CDR2 FYNNEI. The TCR sequence derives from a man aged 25 to 40 with acute or convalescent COVID-19. This rearrangement joins TRBV2 to TRBJ1-2; no firm D call. The sequencing sample was made of peripheral blood. In nucleotides, the CDR3 is TGTGCCAGCACCAGAGACTTACCAGGCTACACCTTC. This gives the protein CASTRDLPGYTF. Variable domain in full (rest from reference TRBV2 and TRBJ1-2): EPEVTQTPSHQVTQMGQEVILRCVPISNHLYFYWYRQILGQKVEFLVSFYNNEISEKSEIFDDQFSVERPDGSNFTLKIRSTKLEDSAMYFCASTRDLPGYTFGSGTRLTVV.